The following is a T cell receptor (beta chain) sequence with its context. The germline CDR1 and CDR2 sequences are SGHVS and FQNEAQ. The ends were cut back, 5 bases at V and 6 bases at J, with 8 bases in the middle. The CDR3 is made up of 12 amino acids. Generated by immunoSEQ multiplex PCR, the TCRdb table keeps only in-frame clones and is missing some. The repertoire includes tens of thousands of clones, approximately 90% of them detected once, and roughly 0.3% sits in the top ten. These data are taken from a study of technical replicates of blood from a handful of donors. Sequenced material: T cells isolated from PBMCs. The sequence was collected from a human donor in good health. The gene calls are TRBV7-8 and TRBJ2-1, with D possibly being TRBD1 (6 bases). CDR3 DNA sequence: TGTGCCAGCAGCAGGGGGATCAATGAGCAGTTCTTC. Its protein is CASSRGINEQFF. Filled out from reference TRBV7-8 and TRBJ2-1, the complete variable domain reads GAGVSQSPRYKVAKRGQDVALRCDPISGHVSLFWYQQALGQGPEFLTYFQNEAQLDKSGLPSDRFFAERPEGSVSTLKIQRTQQEDSAVYLCASSRGINEQFFGPGTRLTVL.